This is a list of T cell receptor beta chains from one sample in a study of T cell responses to AZD1222 COVID-19 vaccine. Using immunoSEQ multiplex PCR, the repertoire was profiled, and TCRdb retains in-frame clones only, with some absent. The table shows more than 150,000 clones, with more than 80% occurring only once. The sample consisted of peripheral blood, taken on day 0 of AZD1222 vaccination. These receptors came from an adult in good health. The CDR3 runs from the conserved cysteine through the conserved F or W. Each record gives: J gene, D gene, V gene, clone size, CDR3 protein, CDR3 DNA. D genes are given only for firm matches. Clone size is stated in some rows and not others, as once, few, many or a class when expanded.

>TRBJ1-2|-|TRBV4-1|-
CASSQDSSGRNYGYTF
TGCGCCAGCAGCCAAGATTCGTCGGGAAGAAACTATGGCTACACCTTC
>TRBJ2-1|-|TRBV19|once
CASSLLDRQFF
TGTGCCAGTAGTCTACTAGACCGGCAGTTCTTC
>TRBJ1-4|-|TRBV19|-
CASSWDIGNEKLFF
TGTGCCAGTAGTTGGGACATCGGGAATGAAAAACTGTTTTTT
>TRBJ1-1|-|TRBV7-2|-
CASSLVAGAQTEAFF
TGTGCCAGCAGCTTAGTTGCGGGGGCGCAGACTGAAGCTTTCTTT
>TRBJ2-7|-|TRBV11-2|-
CASSSIFGNAYEQYF
TGTGCCAGCAGCTCAATATTTGGGAACGCCTACGAGCAGTACTTC
>TRBJ2-2|-|TRBV10-1|once
CASSESPSYPLSGELFF
TGCGCCAGCAGTGAGAGTCCTAGCTACCCACTGTCTGGGGAGCTGTTTTTT
>TRBJ1-5|TRBD1|TRBV28|-
CASRTDRGTYSNQPQHF
TGTGCCAGCAGAACGGACAGGGGGACATATAGCAATCAGCCCCAGCATTTT
>TRBJ1-5|-|TRBV19|-
CASSIGYVRGRDSNQPQHF
TGTGCCAGTAGTATTGGCTACGTCCGGGGACGGGATAGCAATCAGCCCCAGCATTTT
>TRBJ2-7|-|TRBV29-1|-
CSVATTGSYEQYF
TGCAGCGTCGCCACCACAGGGTCCTACGAGCAGTACTTC
>TRBJ1-1|TRBD1|TRBV5-4|-
CASSRTLAGTGDLKGPEAFF
TGTGCCAGCAGCCGCACCCTCGCCGGGACAGGGGATCTTAAGGGACCTGAAGCTTTCTTT
>TRBJ2-7|-|TRBV4-1|-
CASSQAENYEQYF
TGCGCCAGCAGCCAGGCAGAAAACTACGAGCAGTACTTC
>TRBJ1-3|-|TRBV30|many
CAWDRGRGMNTIYF
TGTGCCTGGGATCGAGGAAGGGGAATGAACACCATATATTTT
>TRBJ2-2|TRBD1|TRBV2|few
CASSLNRGYTGELFF
TGTGCCAGCAGTCTGAACAGGGGTTACACCGGGGAGCTGTTTTTT
>TRBJ1-1|TRBD1|TRBV27|-
CASSLLDRRGTEAFF
TGTGCCAGCAGTTTATTGGACAGGCGAGGCACTGAAGCTTTCTTT
>TRBJ1-5|-|TRBV20-1|-
CSARGGQPQHF
TGCAGTGCTAGAGGAGGGCAGCCCCAGCATTTT
>TRBJ2-5|TRBD2|TRBV5-8|-
CASSGDVGAGQETQYF
TGTGCCAGCAGCGGGGATGTGGGAGCGGGGCAAGAGACCCAGTACTTC
>TRBJ1-4|TRBD1|TRBV7-2|-
CASSLAGARGLFF
TGTGCCAGCAGCTTAGCAGGGGCCAGGGGGCTGTTTTTT
>TRBJ2-7|-|TRBV5-1|-
CASSTQAKEGEQYF
TGCGCCAGCAGTACACAAGCAAAAGAAGGCGAGCAGTACTTC
>TRBJ1-6|-|TRBV24-1|-
CATSRGPNNSPLHF
TGTGCCACCAGTAGAGGACCGAACAATTCACCCCTCCACTTT
>TRBJ2-3|TRBD2|TRBV7-3|-
CASSSGLSTDTQYF
TGTGCCAGCAGCTCGGGACTAAGCACAGATACGCAGTATTTT
>TRBJ2-7|-|TRBV7-9|-
CASSSGALDRKPYEQYF
TGTGCCAGCAGCTCGGGCGCCCTGGACAGAAAACCCTACGAGCAGTACTTC
>TRBJ1-4|-|TRBV5-1|-
CASSQNSFVEKLFF
TGCGCCAGCAGCCAAAATTCATTTGTGGAAAAACTGTTTTTT
>TRBJ2-5|TRBD2|TRBV5-1|once
CASSLVTSGSGETQYF
TGCGCCAGCAGCTTGGTTACTAGCGGGAGTGGGGAGACCCAGTACTTC
>TRBJ1-6|TRBD1|TRBV28|-
CASSVQGDSPLHF
TGTGCCAGCAGCGTTCAGGGGGATTCACCCCTCCACTTT
>TRBJ1-3|-|TRBV5-4|-
CASSFEGRGNTIYF
TGTGCCAGCAGCTTCGAGGGCCGAGGAAACACCATATATTTT
>TRBJ1-6|-|TRBV6-5|-
CASSYGRRVNSPLHF
TGTGCCAGCAGTTACGGACGCCGAGTTAATTCACCCCTCCACTTT
>TRBJ2-7|-|TRBV10-2|-
CATRRAPGYEQYF
TGCGCTACCCGAAGGGCCCCTGGATACGAGCAGTACTTC
>TRBJ2-1|-|TRBV10-3|-
CAIKYSIVYNEQFF
TGTGCCATCAAATACTCCATCGTGTACAATGAGCAGTTCTTC
>TRBJ1-2|TRBD1|TRBV6-2/TRBV6-3|-
CASSYSSTGGAYGYTF
TGTGCCAGCAGTTACTCATCTACAGGGGGCGCGTATGGCTACACCTTC
>TRBJ1-6|TRBD1|TRBV7-3|once
CASSLRQGNNSPLHF
TGTGCCAGCAGCTTACGACAGGGGAATAATTCACCCCTCCACTTT
>TRBJ2-2|TRBD2|TRBV7-9|-
CASSLPAGANTGELFF
TGTGCCAGCAGCCTCCCAGCGGGAGCGAACACCGGGGAGCTGTTTTTT
>TRBJ2-7|-|TRBV2|-
CASGKDEQYF
TGTGCCAGCGGGAAGGACGAGCAGTACTTC
>TRBJ1-1|-|TRBV9|-
CASSASSNTEAFF
TGTGCCAGCAGCGCCTCTTCTAACACTGAAGCTTTCTTT
>TRBJ1-6|-|TRBV10-3|-
CAIRGGETPLHF
TGTGCCATCCGGGGCGGTGAGACACCCCTCCACTTT
>TRBJ2-3|TRBD2|TRBV10-2|-
CASSQGTSGGQYF
TGCGCCAGCAGCCAGGGGACTAGCGGGGGGCAGTATTTT
>TRBJ2-3|-|TRBV5-1|-
CASSLVKWEDTQYF
TGCGCCAGCAGCTTGGTGAAATGGGAGGATACGCAGTATTTT
>TRBJ1-1|-|TRBV29-1|-
CSVGGRDTEAFF
TGCAGCGTGGGGGGGCGGGACACTGAAGCTTTCTTT
>TRBJ2-1|TRBD2|TRBV19|-
CATAGTSGIRNEQFF
TGTGCCACCGCAGGGACTAGCGGGATCCGTAATGAGCAGTTCTTC
>TRBJ1-2|-|TRBV6-5|-
CASSYSGEGYGYTF
TGTGCCAGCAGTTACTCTGGGGAGGGATATGGCTACACCTTC
>TRBJ2-5|-|TRBV7-2|-
CASSFDRSVLGETQYF
TGTGCCAGCAGCTTTGACAGGTCGGTTTTGGGAGAGACCCAGTACTTC
>TRBJ1-1|-|TRBV6-2/TRBV6-3|-
CASSDRPLNTEAFF
TGTGCCAGCAGCGACAGGCCCTTGAACACTGAAGCTTTCTTT
>TRBJ2-2|-|TRBV7-9|few
CASSIRDAGELFF
TGTGCCAGCAGCATACGGGACGCCGGGGAGCTGTTTTTT
>TRBJ1-1|-|TRBV18|once
CASSPAGRGEAFF
TGTGCCAGCTCACCCGCGGGGCGCGGTGAAGCTTTCTTT
>TRBJ1-3|TRBD1|TRBV11-1|-
CASSPLDRGGNTIYF
TGTGCCAGCAGCCCGTTGGACAGGGGTGGAAACACCATATATTTT
>TRBJ2-1|-|TRBV3-1/TRBV3-2|-
CASSPGGTSYNEQFF
TGTGCCAGCAGCCCCGGTGGGACCAGCTACAATGAGCAGTTCTTC
>TRBJ1-4|-|TRBV6-5|-
CASSPGGRANEKLFF
TGTGCCAGCAGTCCTGGGGGCAGGGCCAACGAAAAACTGTTTTTT
>TRBJ2-7|-|TRBV18|-
CASSPPKDRSTYEQYF
TGTGCCAGCTCACCACCAAAGGACAGAAGTACCTACGAGCAGTACTTC
>TRBJ1-4|-|TRBV2|once
CAITPGDNEKLFF
TGTGCCATTACGCCAGGGGATAATGAAAAACTGTTTTTT
>TRBJ1-6|-|TRBV3-1/TRBV3-2|-
CASSIRGRGNSPLHF
TGTGCCAGCAGCATCAGGGGTCGCGGTAATTCACCCCTCCACTTT
>TRBJ1-2|TRBD1|TRBV28|-
CASRTRDRGYGYTF
TGTGCCAGCAGGACCCGGGACAGGGGCTATGGCTACACCTTC
>TRBJ1-5|TRBD1|TRBV7-3|-
CASSLRGQSEPQHF
TGTGCCAGCAGCCTGAGGGGGCAGTCGGAGCCCCAGCATTTT
>TRBJ2-7|TRBD1|TRBV6-2/TRBV6-3|-
CASSYSGQGNQQYF
TGTGCCAGCAGTTACTCGGGACAGGGCAATCAGCAGTACTTC